The 30 T cell receptor beta chains given below trace back to one sample, sequenced in a study of T-cell reconstitution after alpha-beta-depleted transplantation in children (dated by TCRdb to the mid-2010s). Preparation of the library involved PCR. Sequenced on an Illumina HiSeq 2500. Molecular barcoding was employed in the preparation of TCR libraries, with unique molecular identifiers being used to normalize TCRbeta repertoire quantification. The public reads were reprocessed in TCRdb via fastp at Q25 and MiXCR, keeping in-frame beta chains. Merged by CDR3 protein, the rows form single entries marked with the most common genes and DNA. The sample table holds 200,000 to 300,000 distinct CDR3 sequences, of which approximately 12% were seen once. The ten largest clonotypes hold 2% to 3% of the sample. The sequenced sample was PBMCs from the stem cell graft donor, obtained from the stem cell graft. All receptors derive from a human donor who donated a stem cell graft to a child with acute lymphoblastic leukemia.

Many counts were recorded for this clonotype. The J gene is TRBJ1-5, the V gene TRBV12-5; perhaps TRBD1 as D (6 bases). The germline V gene has CDR1 LGHNT and CDR2 FRNRAP. This CDR3 spans 17 amino acids. Trimming cost V 6 bases and J 2 bases, with 20 bases left between them. The CDR3 DNA follows: TGTGCTAGTGGACGCCGTCTTAGGGAGGGGGGCAATCAGCCCCAGCATTTT. Amino acid sequence: CASGRRLREGGNQPQHF. Filled out from reference TRBV12-5 and TRBJ1-5, the complete variable domain reads DARVTQTPRHKVTEMGQEVTMRCQPILGHNTVFWYRQTMMQGLELLAYFRNRAPLDDSGMPKDRFSAEMPDATLATLKIQPSEPRDSAVYFCASGRRLREGGNQPQHFGDGTRLSIL.

This clonotype was detected ten times or more. The chain has TRBV20-1 and TRBJ1-1; unclear D gene. The CDR3 totals 11 residues. Trimming cost V 6 bases and J 6 bases, with 11 bases left between them. Germline CDR1 is DFQATT and CDR2 is SNEGSKA (reference sequence). CDR3 nucleotide sequence: TGCAGTGCCGCGGGTGAGGCTGAAGCTTTCTTT. Amino acid sequence: CSAAGEAEAFF.

This clonotype came up many times. The chain couples TRBV7-2 to TRBJ2-5; the match to TRBD2 covers 7 bases. Per the germline V gene, CDR1 is SGHTA and CDR2 is FQGNSA. The CDR3 runs 14 residues. V was clipped by 5 bases and J by 1 base; unmatched bases: 4. The CDR3 bases are TGTGCCAGCAGCCTACTAGCGCTCCAAGAGACCCAGTACTTC. This sequence encodes CASSLLALQETQYF. Looking up the rest from reference TRBV7-2 and TRBJ2-5 gives the full variable domain: GAGVSQSPSNKVTEKGKDVELRCDPISGHTALYWYRQSLGQGLEFLIYFQGNSAPDKSGLPSDRFSAERTGGSVSTLTIQRTQQEDSAVYLCASSLLALQETQYFGPGTRLLVL.

This clonotype was observed many times. This chain connects TRBV29-1 to TRBJ2-7; 10 bases match TRBD1. CDR1 SQVTM and CDR2 ANQGSEA come from the germline V gene. The CDR3 contains 16 residues. The V segment lost 6 bases and the J segment 1 base; nucleotides outside the gene matches: 12. The CDR3 DNA reads as TGCAGCGTAGCTCCGGGACAGGGGAGAAAATCCTACGAGCAGTACTTC. Amino acids: CSVAPGQGRKSYEQYF.

There are many counts of this clonotype. The genes are TRBV20-1 and TRBJ1-5, with D perhaps TRBD1 (5 bases). Trimming shortened V by 0 bases and J by 2 bases, and 8 bases separated the two germline ends. The CDR3 has 14 residues. Germline CDR1 and CDR2: DFQATT and SNEGSKA (reference sequence). The CDR3 loop reads CSARDGGGNQPQHF. The CDR3 region has the DNA TGCAGTGCTAGAGATGGGGGTGGCAATCAGCCCCAGCATTTT.

The V gene is TRBV12-5, the J gene TRBJ2-5; 7 nucleotides line up with TRBD2. CDR1 LGHNT and CDR2 FRNRAP come from the germline V gene. V trimming: 7 bases; J trimming: 3 bases; junction bases outside the gene matches: 8. The CDR3 is 14 residues long. CDR3 sequence: CASAAGGREETQYF. The CDR3 DNA is TGTGCTAGTGCCGCTGGTGGGAGGGAAGAGACCCAGTACTTC.

This clonotype occurred many times. This chain connects TRBV7-2 to TRBJ2-1; TRBD2 matches 12 bases. Germline assignment: CDR1 SGHTA and CDR2 FQGNSA. The CDR3 contains 16 residues. J lost 4 bases, V lost 1 base, and 2 bases had no gene match. CDR3 in DNA: TGTGCCAGCAGCTTAGGGACTAGCGGGAAATACAATGAGCAGTTCTTC. Amino acids: CASSLGTSGKYNEQFF. The whole variable domain, filled in from reference TRBV7-2 and TRBJ2-1, reads GAGVSQSPSNKVTEKGKDVELRCDPISGHTALYWYRQSLGQGLEFLIYFQGNSAPDKSGLPSDRFSAERTGGSVSTLTIQRTQQEDSAVYLCASSLGTSGKYNEQFFGPGTRLTVL.

The rearrangement joins TRBV30 to TRBJ2-3; tentatively, D is TRBD2 (5 bases). Germline CDR1 GTSNPN, CDR2 SVGIG (reference sequence). This CDR3 contains 14 residues. Trimming took off 5 bases at V and 5 bases at J, with 17 bases between the two ends. The CDR3 DNA reads as TGTGCCTGGGTGGACGGACTGCCGGGAGATACGCAGTATTTT. This gives the protein CAWVDGLPGDTQYF.

This clonotype was counted many times. V usage is TRBV19 and J usage is TRBJ2-2, with D hard to call. Between the trimmed V and J ends, which lost 3 bases and 0 bases, there was a span of 5 bases. Germline-derived CDR1 and CDR2 are LNHDA and SQIVND (reference sequence). The CDR3 is 14 amino acids. CDR3 DNA: TGTGCCAGTAGTATCCGGGCGAACACCGGGGAGCTGTTTTTT. As protein: CASSIRANTGELFF.

This clonotype was detected a few times. This sequence joins TRBV27 and TRBJ2-1; no firm D call. Between the trimmed V and J ends, which lost 2 bases and 8 bases, there was a span of 16 bases. CDR1 is MNHEY and CDR2 is SMNVEV in the germline V gene (reference sequence). CDR3 length: 15 residues. For the CDR3, the DNA is TGTGCCAGCAGTTTAGTCAACTCTCGTCTGGATGAGCAGTTCTTC. Translation gives CASSLVNSRLDEQFF.

In its sample, this clonotype was seen many times. The chain is built from TRBV28 and TRBJ2-1; the D is unclear. Germline V gives CDR1 MDHEN, CDR2 SYDVKM. This CDR3 is 15 amino acids long. Trimming took 3 bases from V and 0 from J, leaving 9 bases between them. CDR3: CASSFRQSSYNEQFF. The CDR3 nucleotides are TGTGCCAGCAGTTTTCGGCAGTCCTCCTACAATGAGCAGTTCTTC.

This clonotype was seen repeatedly, ten times or more. The gene calls are TRBV14 and TRBJ2-2, with 9 bases aligning to TRBD2. Germline CDR1 reads SGHDN; CDR2 reads FVKESK. There are 15 residues in the CDR3. With 4 bases clipped from V and 6 bases from J, the junction kept 6 bases outside the gene matches. CDR3: CASSLGLAGAGELFF. CDR3 nucleotides: TGTGCCAGCAGCCTGGGACTAGCAGGGGCCGGGGAGCTGTTTTTT.

This clonotype was detected a few times. This chain uses TRBV7-9 with TRBJ2-3, with TRBD2 identical over 15 bases. With V trimmed by 2 bases and J by 4 bases, 4 bases remained unmatched. CDR3 size: 17 residues. Germline V gives CDR1 SEHNR, CDR2 FQNEAQ (reference sequence). The CDR3 sequence: CASSLPRTSGRADTQYF. Written as DNA, the CDR3 is TGTGCCAGCAGCTTACCCCGGACTAGCGGGAGGGCAGATACGCAGTATTTT.

The chain combines TRBV13 with TRBJ2-7; maybe TRBD1 (5 bases). The germline V gene encodes CDR1 PRHDT and CDR2 FYEKMQ (reference sequence). Trimming took off 1 base at V and 8 bases at J, with 12 bases between the two ends. This CDR3 spans 13 amino acids. The CDR3 loop reads CASSLEQDIQQYF. CDR3 coding DNA: TGTGCCAGCAGCTTAGAACAGGACATCCAGCAGTACTTC.

This chain links TRBV4-3 with TRBJ2-2; D gene uncertain. From germline, CDR1 is LGHNA and CDR2 YSLEER. The CDR3 contains 14 residues. The V and J ends lost 8 bases and 0 bases respectively, with 10 bases between them. CDR3 protein: CASRATANTGELFF. The CDR3 coding sequence is TGCGCCAGCCGGGCAACCGCGAACACCGGGGAGCTGTTTTTT.

Many counts were recorded for this clonotype. This sequence joins TRBV27 and TRBJ2-7; weak D call: TRBD2 (6 bases). The CDR3 is 13 amino acids. V lost 0 bases and J lost 7, with 10 bases in between. Germline-derived CDR1 and CDR2 are MNHEY and SMNVEV (reference sequence). The CDR3 sequence: CASSLSGLAEQYF. The CDR3, as DNA: TGTGCCAGCAGTTTATCGGGCCTAGCGGAGCAGTACTTC.

This clonotype was recorded at least ten times. The chain combines TRBV6-1 with TRBJ2-7; D is possibly TRBD1 or TRBD2 (5 bases each). The CDR3 sequence is 13 residues long. From germline, CDR1 is MNHNS and CDR2 SASEGT. Trimming cost V 3 bases and J 5 bases, with 11 bases left between them. The CDR3 nucleotides are TGTGCCAGCAGTGAGGGAGCCAGGGACGAGCAGTACTTC. Protein sequence: CASSEGARDEQYF.

This clonotype was picked up many times. The V and J genes are TRBV5-1 and TRBJ2-7; D might be TRBD2 (5 bases). Deletions cut 1 base from V and 2 bases from J, with 10 bases between. Germline V CDR1 and CDR2: SGHRS, YFSETQ. The CDR3 has 14 residues. The CDR3 is CASSLLGDTYEQYF. The CDR3 coding sequence is TGCGCCAGCAGCTTGTTGGGAGATACCTACGAGCAGTACTTC.

The table lists this clonotype with many counts. The rearrangement links TRBV7-6 to TRBJ2-5; 9 bases agree with TRBD2. V gave up 8 bases and J gave up 5 bases; unmatched junction bases: 3. This CDR3 has 12 residues. CDR1 is SGHVS, CDR2 FNYEAQ, per germline. The CDR3 loop reads CASGTSIETQYF. The CDR3 DNA follows: TGTGCCAGCGGGACTAGCATCGAGACCCAGTACTTC.

This clonotype was found many times. The CDR3 loop is CSAKDQKYEQYF. CDR3 in DNA: TGCAGTGCGAAGGACCAGAAATACGAGCAGTACTTC. V gene TRBV20-1 combines with J gene TRBJ2-7, with D uncertain. Trimming left V 6 bases short and J 4 bases short, with 13 bases between. The germline gives CDR1 DFQATT, CDR2 SNEGSKA (reference sequence). This CDR3 is built from 12 residues.

This clonotype has ten or more counts. The chain employs TRBV5-1 and TRBJ2-5; 7 bases fit TRBD1. The V segment lost 4 bases and the J segment 1 base; nucleotides outside the gene matches: 4. This CDR3 comprises 14 residues. CDR1 SGHRS and CDR2 YFSETQ come from the germline V gene. CDR3 loop: CASSRSGGQETQYF. CDR3 coding DNA: TGCGCCAGCAGCCGCTCAGGGGGCCAAGAGACCCAGTACTTC.

This clonotype was found many times. CDR3 DNA: TGTGCTAGTGGACTTACACAGGGCGAAGCTTTCTTT. Protein sequence: CASGLTQGEAFF. V is TRBV12-5 and J is TRBJ1-1, with D possibly matching TRBD1 (6 bases). The V gene's germline CDR1 is LGHNT and CDR2 FRNRAP. Between the trimmed V and J ends, which lost 6 bases and 8 bases, there was a span of 13 bases. The CDR3 totals 12 residues.

The sample holds a few counts of this clonotype. The chain has TRBV6-2 or TRBV6-3 and TRBJ2-2, with D maybe TRBD2 (5 bases). In germline, CDR1 is MNHEY, CDR2 SVGEGT. V gave up 4 bases and J gave up 6 bases, with 18 bases separating them. This CDR3 region has 16 residues. The CDR3 region is CASSFEGLSGPGELFF. The CDR3 coding sequence is TGTGCCAGCAGTTTCGAGGGTCTTTCCGGTCCCGGGGAGCTGTTTTTT.

The chain uses TRBV7-9 and TRBJ2-7; TRBD2 agrees at 8 bases. The CDR3 spans 15 residues. Trimming at V came to 1 base and at J to 5 bases, leaving 7 bases not matched to a gene. Germline V CDR1 and CDR2: SEHNR, FQNEAQ (reference sequence). CDR3: CASSLDGLAGNEQYF. The CDR3 DNA reads as TGTGCCAGCAGCTTAGATGGGCTAGCGGGTAACGAGCAGTACTTC.

Many counts were recorded for this clonotype. This chain connects TRBV27 to TRBJ1-2; D unclear. CDR3 length: 13 residues. With 6 bases removed from V and 6 bases from J, the gap between germline ends came to 14 bases. Germline values: CDR1 MNHEY, CDR2 SMNVEV (reference sequence). CDR3 residues: CASSPHNGNGYTF. In nucleotides, the CDR3 is TGTGCCAGCAGCCCCCATAACGGTAATGGCTACACCTTC.

This clonotype was counted ten times or more. V gene TRBV7-2 combines with J gene TRBJ1-5; D gene ambiguous. CDR3 size: 16 residues. The germline V gene encodes CDR1 SGHTA and CDR2 FQGNSA. V was shortened by 1 base and J by 2 bases, with 12 bases between the two germline ends. The CDR3 here is CASSLEIGIGNQPQHF. In DNA form, the CDR3 reads TGTGCCAGCAGCTTAGAAATCGGGATAGGCAATCAGCCCCAGCATTTT. The variable domain in full, completed from reference TRBV7-2 and TRBJ1-5, reads GAGVSQSPSNKVTEKGKDVELRCDPISGHTALYWYRQSLGQGLEFLIYFQGNSAPDKSGLPSDRFSAERTGGSVSTLTIQRTQQEDSAVYLCASSLEIGIGNQPQHFGDGTRLSIL.

This clonotype occurred many times. The chain links TRBV28 to TRBJ2-1; 9 bases agree with TRBD2. The germline gives CDR1 MDHEN, CDR2 SYDVKM. Trimming took 2 bases from V and 9 from J; bases not matched to a gene: 5. The CDR3 contains 14 residues. Written as DNA, the CDR3 is TGTGCCAGCAGTTTAGCGGGAGGGCCACCTGAGCAGTTCTTC. It is translated as CASSLAGGPPEQFF.

The sample holds many counts of this clonotype. The chain carries TRBV6-1 and TRBJ2-5; D perhaps matches TRBD2 (6 bases). V was clipped by 7 bases and J by 1 base, with 16 bases between them. This CDR3 region has 15 residues. Germline CDR1 is MNHNS and CDR2 is SASEGT. The CDR3 region is CASIRARGGQETQYF. CDR3 sequence (DNA): TGTGCCAGCATAAGGGCTCGGGGAGGCCAAGAGACCCAGTACTTC.

This clonotype was recorded many times. This rearrangement joins TRBV4-2 to TRBJ2-6; no clear D. This CDR3 spans 15 amino acids. Germline values: CDR1 LGHNA, CDR2 YNFKEQ. Trimming left V 3 bases short and J 0 bases short, with 6 bases between. The CDR3 spells CASSQQSSGANVLTF. CDR3 DNA sequence: TGTGCCAGCAGCCAGCAGAGCTCTGGGGCCAACGTCCTGACTTTC.

This clonotype has a count of ten or more. V usage is TRBV10-2 and J usage is TRBJ2-7, with D possibly TRBD1 on 5 matching bases. The CDR3 covers 13 residues. The germline V gene has CDR1 WSHSY and CDR2 SAAADI. V lost 8 bases and J lost 2, with 13 bases in between. CDR3 DNA: TGCGCCAGCGAGTCAGGGCGTCCCTACGAGCAGTACTTC. Translation gives CASESGRPYEQYF.